The source of this T cell receptor beta chain is a study of blood T cell repertoires in COVID-19. Overall study context: The study drew acute and convalescent COVID-19 samples from the United States, Italy and Spain. Nucleic acid was either cDNA or gDNA, and it came from T cells, B-cell-depleted T cells, or PBMCs.

Assay: immunoSEQ multiplex PCR; the TCRdb copy retains only in-frame clones and omits some. The data show under 100,000 clones, 85% seen once. Germline V gives CDR1 MNHEY, CDR2 SMNVEV (reference sequence). The CDR3 is made up of 14 amino acids. V was clipped by 6 bases and J by 4 bases; unmatched bases: 8. The sequenced sample consisted of peripheral blood. V is TRBV27 and J is TRBJ1-2, with 7 bases identical to TRBD1. The TCR sequence derives from a woman between 65 and 79 years old with active or convalescent COVID-19. The CDR3 coding sequence is TGTGCCAGCAGACAGGGGCATCCTCTCTATGGCTACACCTTC. Its translation is CASRQGHPLYGYTF.